Presented here are 28 T cell receptor beta chains from one specimen sequenced in a study of T cells in Graves' hyperthyroidism and ophthalmopathy. RNA transcripts yielded amplified TCR beta CDR3 regions. Primed by the HTBI set, a first-round RT-PCR was run on the TCR CDR3. TCRdb re-called the multiplex PCR reads through MiXCR, storing one row per CDR3 protein. The table lists 550,000 to 850,000 distinct CDR3 sequences, approximately 18% of them singletons, with over 15% in the top ten. Sequenced: blood. Receptor source: a woman in her forties or fifties with Graves' hyperthyroidism that later progressed to Graves' ophthalmopathy.

This clonotype turned up a few times. The rearrangement uses TRBV6-1 and TRBJ1-3; a possible D gene is TRBD1 (5 bases). Germline CDR1 MNHNS, CDR2 SASEGT. CDR3 length: 15 amino acids. Trimming took 1 base from V and 0 from J, leaving 7 bases between them. CDR3 residues: CASSEVQGSGNTIYF. DNA of the CDR3: TGTGCCAGCAGTGAAGTTCAGGGCTCTGGAAACACCATATATTTT.

This clonotype showed up many times. This chain joins TRBV27 and TRBJ1-6; no definite D call. The CDR3 covers 14 residues. V was cut by 5 bases and J by 7 bases, with 12 bases left in between. Germline loops: CDR1 MNHEY, CDR2 SMNVEV (reference sequence). Here the CDR3 DNA reads TGTGCCAGCAGTCTACGAGGAGTCAATTCACCCCTCCACTTT. It codes for CASSLRGVNSPLHF.

This clonotype was seen more than once but under ten times. The CDR3 nucleotides are TGTGCCAGCAGTCGGACAGGGGAAGGCTACACCTTC. Translation: CASSRTGEGYTF. The V call is TRBV6-1, the J call TRBJ1-2; TRBD1 aligns across 9 bases. The germline V gene has CDR1 MNHNS and CDR2 SASEGT. The V and J ends lost 5 bases and 8 bases, in that order; junction bases with no gene match: 3. This CDR3 has 12 residues.

The J gene is TRBJ1-5, the V gene TRBV11-2; D is possibly TRBD1 (5 bases). The CDR3 has 13 amino acids. Germline V CDR1 and CDR2: SGHAT, FQNNGV. V was clipped by 3 bases and J by 5 bases, with 8 bases between them. The CDR3 coding sequence is TGTGCCAGCAGCTTCAGGGTCGATCAGCCCCAGCATTTT. Translation gives CASSFRVDQPQHF.

V gene TRBV6-1 combines with J gene TRBJ2-5; the D gene is possibly TRBD1 (5 bases). CDR1 MNHNS and CDR2 SASEGT come from the germline V gene. This CDR3 comprises 14 residues. V was pared by 5 bases and J by 7 bases, with 17 bases between. CDR3 sequence: CASSSTVPRGTQYF. CDR3 nucleotides: TGTGCCAGCAGTTCGACAGTTCCAAGAGGGACCCAGTACTTC.

V is TRBV6-1 and J is TRBJ1-5; D is perhaps TRBD1 (6 bases). The CDR3 sequence is 15 residues long. Germline CDR1 and CDR2: MNHNS and SASEGT. Trimming removed 1 base from V and 6 bases from J, with 13 bases in between. This CDR3 is CASSEETGLSQPQHF. CDR3 sequence (DNA): TGTGCCAGCAGTGAAGAGACAGGATTGAGTCAGCCCCAGCATTTT.

The CDR3 DNA is TGCAGCGTTGAAGGGCGACAGGGGGCGAGCACTGAAGCTTTCTTT. This codes for CSVEGRQGASTEAFF. This chain connects TRBV29-1 to TRBJ1-1, with 10 bases fitting TRBD1. Germline assignment: CDR1 SQVTM and CDR2 ANQGSEA. The junction had 6 bases not matched to a gene; V was cut back by 1 base and J by 4 bases. CDR3 length: 15 residues.

This clonotype was picked up many times. V gene TRBV30 combines with J gene TRBJ2-5; D perhaps matches TRBD1 (6 bases). This CDR3 has 15 amino acids. V lost 1 base, J lost 0 bases, and 12 bases lay in between. Germline loops: CDR1 GTSNPN, CDR2 SVGIG (reference sequence). CDR3 protein: CAWSGGGWYQETQYF. In nucleotides, the CDR3 is TGTGCCTGGAGTGGAGGGGGATGGTACCAAGAGACCCAGTACTTC. Using reference TRBV30 and TRBJ2-5 for the parts outside the CDR3, the full variable domain is SQTIHQWPATLVQPVGSPLSLECTVEGTSNPNLYWYRQAAGRGLQLLFYSVGIGQISSEVPQNLSASRPQDRQFILSSKKLLLSDSGFYLCAWSGGGWYQETQYFGPGTRLLVL.

This sequence joins TRBV5-1 and TRBJ1-2, with unresolved D. CDR3 length: 15 amino acids. Trimming removed 2 bases at V and 4 bases at J, with 15 bases between. Looked up from germline, CDR1 is SGHRS and CDR2 is YFSETQ. The CDR3 is CASSLVRESSYGYTF. CDR3 nucleotide sequence: TGCGCCAGCAGCTTAGTAAGGGAATCGAGCTATGGCTACACCTTC.

The J gene is TRBJ2-3, the V gene TRBV27; 11 bases are shared with TRBD2. The trim removed 6 bases at V and 0 bases at J, leaving 2 bases unmatched. Germline V gene lookup returns CDR1 MNHEY and CDR2 SMNVEV (reference sequence). This CDR3 spans 15 amino acids. The CDR3 spells CASRLAGVSTDTQYF. CDR3 bases: TGTGCCAGCAGACTAGCGGGGGTTAGCACAGATACGCAGTATTTT.

This chain uses TRBV12-3 or TRBV12-4 with TRBJ1-6; D remains unclear. Trimming left V 2 bases short and J 10 bases short, with 9 bases between. The CDR3 sequence is 13 residues long. The CDR3 nucleotides are TGTGCCAGCAGTTTATGGGGTGGATCACCCCTCCACTTT. It encodes CASSLWGGSPLHF.

There are a few counts of this clonotype. V gene TRBV20-1 combines with J gene TRBJ1-2; 7 bases match TRBD1. The CDR3 extends over 14 amino acids. Per germline, CDR1 DFQATT and CDR2 SNEGSKA (reference sequence). Trimming at V came to 5 bases and at J to 2 bases, leaving 8 bases not matched to a gene. The CDR3 DNA follows: TGCAGTGCTCGATCAGGACAGGTGAACTATGGCTACACCTTC. This gives the protein CSARSGQVNYGYTF.

This clonotype appeared a few times. J is TRBJ1-1 and V is TRBV11-2; 10 nucleotides agree with TRBD1. CDR1 is SGHAT, CDR2 FQNNGV, per germline. V lost 1 base, J lost 9 bases, and 8 bases stayed unmatched. This CDR3 region has 15 residues. In DNA, the CDR3 is TGTGCCAGCAGCTTAGTCCCCGGGACAGGGGATAAAGCTTTCTTT. Residues: CASSLVPGTGDKAFF. The whole variable domain, filled in from reference TRBV11-2 and TRBJ1-1, reads EAGVAQSPRYKIIEKRQSVAFWCNPISGHATLYWYQQILGQGPKLLIQFQNNGVVDDSQLPKDRFSAERLKGVDSTLKIQPAKLEDSAVYLCASSLVPGTGDKAFFGQGTRLTVV.

DNA for the CDR3: TGTGCCAGCAGCTTAGTGGGGTCGGGCACCGGGGAGCTGTTTTTT. Translating it yields CASSLVGSGTGELFF. This rearrangement joins TRBV7-9 to TRBJ2-2; no clear D gene. Between the trimmed V and J ends, which lost 1 base and 4 bases, there was a span of 10 bases. Per the germline V gene, CDR1 is SEHNR and CDR2 is FQNEAQ (reference sequence). This CDR3 contains 15 residues.

The chain is built from TRBV10-3 and TRBJ1-4; D gene unclear. The CDR3 runs to 12 residues. CDR1 and CDR2 (germline): ENHRY, SYGVKD. V was shortened by 7 bases and J by 5 bases, with 8 bases between the two germline ends. The CDR3 DNA follows: TGTGCCATCACGGACGGAAATGAAAAACTGTTTTTT. This gives the protein CAITDGNEKLFF.

To note about this clonotype: A much bigger clone sits one base away, suggesting this may be a read error. J is TRBJ2-7 and V is TRBV6-5; TRBD1 matches at 7 bases. After removal of 4 bases from V and 5 bases from J, the junction contained 8 bases not matched to a gene. Germline assignment: CDR1 MNHEY and CDR2 SVGAGI. This CDR3 spans 14 amino acids. The CDR3 DNA follows: TGTGCCAGCAGTTTACTACAGGGGAAGGACGAGCAGTACTTC. Translated, it gives CASSLLQGKDEQYF.

The V gene is TRBV3-1, the J gene TRBJ1-2; D uncertain. The V and J ends lost 0 bases and 2 bases respectively, with 7 bases between them. This CDR3 is 14 amino acids long. Germline V gene data show CDR1 as LGHDT and CDR2 as YNNKEL (reference sequence). CDR3 protein: CASSQDLLNYGYTF. As DNA, the CDR3 is TGTGCCAGCAGCCAAGATTTGCTCAACTATGGCTACACCTTC.

This clonotype showed up many times. The rearrangement joins TRBV12-3 or TRBV12-4 to TRBJ1-2; 12 nucleotides line up with TRBD1. CDR3 size: 20 residues. Losses at the gene ends were 7 bases for V and 4 bases for J; bases not matched to a gene: 22. The CDR3 sequence is CASNGLRIGGQGATSYGYTF. Here the CDR3 DNA reads TGTGCCAGCAATGGCTTGAGAATAGGGGGACAGGGGGCAACTAGCTATGGCTACACCTTC.

This clonotype was seen more than once but under ten times. The V call is TRBV12-3 or TRBV12-4, the J call TRBJ1-5, with 7 bases matching TRBD1. V lost 3 bases and J lost 7; bases outside the gene matches: 6. The CDR3 sequence is 14 residues long. CDR3 nucleotide sequence: TGTGCCAGCAGTTTGTCAGGGGGATGGCAGCCCCAGCATTTT. Encoded protein: CASSLSGGWQPQHF.

This clonotype has more than one count but fewer than ten. The CDR3 is CASSESPSGGSWAGELFF. The CDR3 region has the DNA TGTGCCAGCAGTGAGAGTCCTAGCGGGGGCTCTTGGGCAGGGGAGCTGTTTTTT. This chain connects TRBV6-1 to TRBJ2-2; 10 bases are shared with TRBD2. The CDR3 sequence is 18 residues long. Germline lookup yields CDR1 MNHNS and CDR2 SASEGT. V lost 3 bases and J lost 8; bases outside the gene matches: 15.

At least ten counts were recorded for this clonotype. This chain uses TRBV7-8 with TRBJ1-1, with TRBD1 as a possible D gene (5 bases). The germline V and J ends were trimmed by 5 bases and 1 base, with 14 bases remaining between them. Germline assignment: CDR1 SGHVS and CDR2 FQNEAQ. The CDR3 length is 15 residues. CDR3: CASSHAAGKNTEAFF. CDR3 in DNA: TGTGCCAGCAGCCACGCGGCAGGGAAGAACACTGAAGCTTTCTTT.

The sample holds many counts of this clonotype. The rearrangement joins TRBV6-1 to TRBJ1-1; 7 bases agree with TRBD1. This CDR3 contains 13 residues. Germline V gene lookup returns CDR1 MNHNS and CDR2 SASEGT. The trim removed 10 bases at V and 1 base at J, leaving 6 bases unmatched. CDR3 protein: CATRQGPNTEAFF. CDR3 bases: TGTGCCACCCGACAGGGACCGAACACTGAAGCTTTCTTT.

The chain carries TRBV5-4 and TRBJ1-2; 8 bases line up with TRBD1. V trimming: 1 base; J trimming: 8 bases; junction bases outside the gene matches: 7. The germline V gene encodes CDR1 SGHNT and CDR2 YYREEE (reference sequence). The CDR3 length is 14 residues. As DNA, the CDR3 is TGTGCCAGCAGCTTGATGCAGGGGGCGCGCGGCTACACCTTC. The encoded protein is CASSLMQGARGYTF. Using reference TRBV5-4 and TRBJ1-2 for the parts outside the CDR3, the full variable domain is ETGVTQSPTHLIKTRGQQVTLRCSSQSGHNTVSWYQQALGQGPQFIFQYYREEENGRGNFPPRFSGLQFPNYSSELNVNALELDDSALYLCASSLMQGARGYTFGSGTRLTVV.

The V and J genes are TRBV7-9 and TRBJ1-4, with a tentative D call TRBD1 (5 bases). V was shortened by 3 bases and J by 7 bases, with 12 bases between the two germline ends. Germline V gene lookup returns CDR1 SEHNR and CDR2 FQNEAQ (reference sequence). The CDR3 spans 14 residues. The CDR3 region is CASSLGTSGEKLFF. The CDR3 coding sequence is TGTGCCAGCAGCTTGGGGACGTCTGGTGAAAAACTGTTTTTT.

In the case of this clonotype: At one end, the junction sequence differs from germline, possibly due to a read error. The chain combines TRBV10-3 with TRBJ2-4; D is perhaps TRBD1 (6 bases). Germline V gene sequence: CDR1 ENHRY, CDR2 SYGVKD. CDR3 length: 16 residues. This chain's CDR3 is CAISAGQTVAKNIQCF. The CDR3 DNA reads as TGTGCCATCAGTGCCGGACAGACTGTAGCCAAAAACATTCAGTGCTTC.

The V and J genes are TRBV3-1 and TRBJ1-2, with D perhaps matching TRBD1 (6 bases). V lost 0 bases, J lost 2 bases, and 10 bases lay in between. The CDR3 consists of 15 residues. Germline CDR1 reads LGHDT; CDR2 reads YNNKEL (reference sequence). The CDR3 coding sequence is TGTGCCAGCAGCCAAGATCCGACAGGCAACTATGGCTACACCTTC. The encoded protein is CASSQDPTGNYGYTF.

This clonotype occurred many times. The chain recombines TRBV11-2 with TRBJ2-6, with a weak D call TRBD2 (6 bases). Trimming shortened V by 5 bases and J by 0 bases, and 11 bases separated the two germline ends. Germline CDR1 is SGHAT and CDR2 is FQNNGV. This CDR3 contains 16 residues. CDR3 loop: CASSKGTYSGANVLTF. The CDR3 DNA follows: TGTGCCAGCAGCAAAGGGACTTACTCTGGGGCCAACGTCCTGACTTTC.

The V call is TRBV7-2, the J call TRBJ2-5; tentative D call: TRBD2 (5 bases). The CDR3 has 16 residues. Germline values: CDR1 SGHTA, CDR2 FQGNSA. V dropped 1 base and J dropped 4 bases, with 16 bases sitting between them. This chain's CDR3 is CASSLGGLLRGETQYF. The CDR3 DNA follows: TGTGCCAGCAGCTTAGGTGGGCTCCTTCGGGGAGAGACCCAGTACTTC.